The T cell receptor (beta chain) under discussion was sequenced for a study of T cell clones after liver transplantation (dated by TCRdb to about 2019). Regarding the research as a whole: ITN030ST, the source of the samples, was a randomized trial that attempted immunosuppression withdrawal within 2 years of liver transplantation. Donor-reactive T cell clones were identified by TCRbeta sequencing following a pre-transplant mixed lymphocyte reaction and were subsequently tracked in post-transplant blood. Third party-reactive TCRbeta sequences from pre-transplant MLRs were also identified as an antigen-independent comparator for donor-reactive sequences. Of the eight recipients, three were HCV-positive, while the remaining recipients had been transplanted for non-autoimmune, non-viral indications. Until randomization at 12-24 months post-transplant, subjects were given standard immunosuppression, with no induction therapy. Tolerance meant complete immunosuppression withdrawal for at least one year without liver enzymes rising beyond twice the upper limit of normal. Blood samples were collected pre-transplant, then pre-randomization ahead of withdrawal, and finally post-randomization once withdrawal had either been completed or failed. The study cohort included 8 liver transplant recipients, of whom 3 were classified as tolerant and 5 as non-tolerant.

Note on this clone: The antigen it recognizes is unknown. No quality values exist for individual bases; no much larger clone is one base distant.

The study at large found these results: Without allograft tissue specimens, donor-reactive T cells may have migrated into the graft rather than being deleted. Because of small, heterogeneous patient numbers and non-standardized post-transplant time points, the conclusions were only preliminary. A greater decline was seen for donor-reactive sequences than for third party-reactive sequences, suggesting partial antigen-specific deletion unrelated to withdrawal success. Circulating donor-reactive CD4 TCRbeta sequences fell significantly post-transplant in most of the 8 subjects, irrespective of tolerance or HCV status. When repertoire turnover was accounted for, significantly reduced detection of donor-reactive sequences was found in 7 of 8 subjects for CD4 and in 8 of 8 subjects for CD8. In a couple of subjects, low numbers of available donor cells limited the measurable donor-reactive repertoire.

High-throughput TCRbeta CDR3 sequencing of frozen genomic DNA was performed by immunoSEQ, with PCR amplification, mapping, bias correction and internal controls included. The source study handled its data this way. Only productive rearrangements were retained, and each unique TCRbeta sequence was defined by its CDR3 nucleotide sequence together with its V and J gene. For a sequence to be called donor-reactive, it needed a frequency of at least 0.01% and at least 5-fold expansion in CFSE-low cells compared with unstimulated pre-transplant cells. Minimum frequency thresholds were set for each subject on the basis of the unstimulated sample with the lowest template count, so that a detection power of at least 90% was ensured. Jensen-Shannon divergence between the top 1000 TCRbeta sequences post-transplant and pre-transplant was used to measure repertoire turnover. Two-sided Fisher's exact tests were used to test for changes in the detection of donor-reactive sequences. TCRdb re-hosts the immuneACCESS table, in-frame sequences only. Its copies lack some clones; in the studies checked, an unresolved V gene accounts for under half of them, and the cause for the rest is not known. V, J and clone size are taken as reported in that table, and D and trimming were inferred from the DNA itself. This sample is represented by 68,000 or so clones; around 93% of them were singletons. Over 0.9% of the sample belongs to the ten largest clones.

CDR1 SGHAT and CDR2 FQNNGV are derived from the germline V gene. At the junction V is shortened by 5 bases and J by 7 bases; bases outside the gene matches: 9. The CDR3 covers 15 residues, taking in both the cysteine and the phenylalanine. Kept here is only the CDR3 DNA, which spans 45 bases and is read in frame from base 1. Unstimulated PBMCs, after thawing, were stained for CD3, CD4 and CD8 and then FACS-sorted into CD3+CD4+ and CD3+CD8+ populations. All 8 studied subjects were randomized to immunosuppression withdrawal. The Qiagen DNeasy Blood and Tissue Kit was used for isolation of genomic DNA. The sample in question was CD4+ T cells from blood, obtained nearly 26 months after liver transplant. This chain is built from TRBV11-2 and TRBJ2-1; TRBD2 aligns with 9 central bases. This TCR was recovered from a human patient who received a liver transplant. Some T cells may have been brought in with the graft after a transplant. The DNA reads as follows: TGTGCCAGCAGCCATAGCGGGAGCTTCGGTAATGAGCAGTTCTTC. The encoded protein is CASSHSGSFGNEQFF.